This T cell receptor (beta chain) emerged from a study of blood T cells in healthy people across ages. The CDR3 runs to 14 residues. Germline V gene lookup returns CDR1 SGDLS and CDR2 YYNGEE. V shed 7 bases, J shed 11 bases, and the junction held 16 bases outside the gene matches. The second PCR ran roughly 7 to 11 cycles with a sample-barcoded 5' primer and J-beta primers. Each CDR3 protein is one row after TCRdb ran MiXCR on the 5' RACE reads. The table shows under 2 million distinct CDR3 sequences, with around 36% occurring only once. Sequencing used blood. The clonotype comes from a woman in her twenties or thirties in good health. This chain joins TRBV9 and TRBJ2-5, with 8 nucleotides matching TRBD1. The CDR3 nucleotides are TGTGCCAGCGGAGGGACAGGTACTCATAATGAGCAGTACTTC. This gives the protein CASGGTGTHNEQYF.